One and the same sample provided the 19 T cell receptor beta chains below, sequenced in a study of T cells in Graves' hyperthyroidism and ophthalmopathy. Using RNA transcripts as the source, TCR beta CDR3 regions were amplified. The HTBI primer set drove a first-round RT-PCR of the TCR CDR3. TCRdb fed the multiplex PCR reads into MiXCR, producing one record per CDR3 protein. Of under 400,000 distinct CDR3 sequences in the sample, over 15% were seen once. Material for sequencing was blood. The receptors here all came from a woman aged 45 to 65 with Graves' hyperthyroidism.

This clonotype came up many times. The chain has TRBV2 and TRBJ2-1, with 8 positions matching TRBD2. Germline CDR1 is SNHLY and CDR2 is FYNNEI. V gave up 8 bases and J gave up 4 bases; unmatched junction bases: 7. The CDR3 has 14 residues. The CDR3 loop reads CASHPSGSYNEQFF. The CDR3 DNA sequence: TGTGCCAGCCACCCCAGCGGGAGTTACAATGAGCAGTTCTTC.

The chain combines TRBV19 with TRBJ2-1; TRBD1 matches at 7 bases. The CDR3 loop spans 14 amino acids. CDR1 LNHDA and CDR2 SQIVND come from the germline V gene (reference sequence). Trimming cost V 4 bases and J 5 bases; bases outside gene matches: 5. The CDR3 DNA reads TGTGCCAGTAGTACGACAGGGATTCACAATGAGCAGTTCTTC. Its translation is CASSTTGIHNEQFF. The complete variable domain, with remaining parts taken from reference TRBV19 and TRBJ2-1, reads DGGITQSPKYLFRKEGQNVTLSCEQNLNHDAMYWYRQDPGQGLRLIYYSQIVNDFQKGDIAEGYSVSREKKESFPLTVTSAQKNPTAFYLCASSTTGIHNEQFFGPGTRLTVL.

This clonotype was counted at least ten times. The V and J genes are TRBV3-1 and TRBJ1-2, with 9 bases fitting TRBD1. Per germline, CDR1 LGHDT and CDR2 YNNKEL (reference sequence). This CDR3 contains 15 residues. Losses at the gene ends were 5 bases for V and 0 bases for J; bases not matched to a gene: 4. CDR3 amino acids: CASSRGTGSNYGYTF. In nucleotides, the CDR3 is TGTGCCAGCAGCAGAGGGACAGGGTCTAACTATGGCTACACCTTC.

This clonotype has at least ten counts. V usage is TRBV6-2 or TRBV6-3 and J usage is TRBJ2-1; 11 bases are a match to TRBD2. The CDR3 has 15 residues. CDR1 is MNHEY and CDR2 is SVGEGT in the germline V gene. V gave up 5 bases and J gave up 9 bases; unmatched junction bases: 9. CDR3 residues: CASSLATSGVGEQFF. CDR3 DNA sequence: TGTGCCAGCAGTCTCGCGACTAGCGGGGTTGGTGAGCAGTTCTTC.

The sample holds a few counts of this clonotype. The chain links TRBV6-1 to TRBJ2-3; the match to TRBD2 covers 16 bases. V lost 6 bases and J lost 5; bases outside the gene matches: 14. Germline V lookup: CDR1 MNHNS, CDR2 SASEGT. This CDR3 has 19 residues. CDR3 nucleotides: TGTGCCAGCAGGGGGAACTCCGGGACTAGCGGGGGGGCCAAAGATACGCAGTATTTT. Translated: CASRGNSGTSGGAKDTQYF.

The chain links TRBV19 to TRBJ1-5, with a tentative D call TRBD1 (5 bases). The germline gives CDR1 LNHDA, CDR2 SQIVND (reference sequence). The CDR3 loop spans 14 amino acids. Between the trimmed V and J ends, which lost 0 bases and 4 bases, there was a span of 7 bases. The CDR3 nucleotides read TGTGCCAGTAGTATAGAGACAGTTAATCAGCCCCAGCATTTT. Its translation: CASSIETVNQPQHF.

This clonotype was detected many times. The V and J genes are TRBV18 and TRBJ1-1; TRBD1 matches at 9 bases. The CDR3 totals 15 residues. V lost 5 bases, J lost 0 bases, and 4 bases stayed unmatched. Germline V lookup: CDR1 KGHSH, CDR2 LQKENI. The CDR3 region is CASSSGTGMNTEAFF. DNA of the CDR3: TGTGCCAGCTCATCCGGGACAGGGATGAACACTGAAGCTTTCTTT.

This clonotype was recorded at least ten times. The J gene is TRBJ2-1, the V gene TRBV28, with TRBD2 as a possible D gene (6 bases). From germline, CDR1 is MDHEN and CDR2 SYDVKM. This CDR3 has 15 amino acids. Trimming took 4 bases from V and 8 from J, leaving 18 bases between them. Written as DNA, the CDR3 is TGTGCCAGCAGTTCCCGACTAGTAAGTGGGGATGAGCAGTTCTTC. The encoded protein is CASSSRLVSGDEQFF.

This clonotype was seen once. The CDR3 here is CSVEWVFQETQYF. CDR3 coding DNA: TGCAGCGTTGAGTGGGTGTTCCAAGAGACCCAGTACTTC. The chain joins TRBV29-1 to TRBJ2-5; no clear D. The CDR3 contains 13 residues. V was trimmed by 3 bases and J by 1 base, leaving 9 bases between them. Germline V CDR1 and CDR2: SQVTM, ANQGSEA.

This clonotype was counted between two and nine times. The V call is TRBV9, the J call TRBJ2-7, with D perhaps being TRBD1 or TRBD2 (6 bases each). V was pared by 6 bases and J by 1 base, with 14 bases between. CDR1 and CDR2 from the germline V gene are SGDLS and YYNGEE. This CDR3 has 14 residues. This CDR3 is CASTRGPQSYEQYF. As DNA, the CDR3 is TGTGCCAGCACCCGGGGGCCACAGTCCTACGAGCAGTACTTC.

This clonotype appeared a few times. J is TRBJ2-5 and V is TRBV9, with D maybe TRBD1 (6 bases). The CDR3 has 16 residues. Trimming took off 0 bases at V and 0 bases at J, with 12 bases between the two ends. The germline CDR1 and CDR2 sequences are SGDLS and YYNGEE. CDR3 loop: CASSVESDRYQETQYF. The CDR3 coding sequence is TGTGCCAGCAGCGTAGAATCCGACAGGTACCAAGAGACCCAGTACTTC.

Details on this clonotype: An end of the junction does not agree with germline; a read error may underlie this. The chain uses TRBV6-1 and TRBJ2-1, with no clear D. The CDR3 is 11 residues long. The germline gives CDR1 MNHNS, CDR2 SASEGT. CDR3 coding DNA: TGTGCCAGCCGATCCTACAATGAGCAGTCCTTC. The encoded protein is CASRSYNEQSF.

Worth noting for this clonotype: Without the conserved terminal phenylalanine or tryptophan, this CDR3 likely stems from a read error. This rearrangement joins TRBV12-3 or TRBV12-4 to TRBJ2-1; 8 bases map to TRBD1. The V segment lost 7 bases and the J segment 9 bases; nucleotides outside the gene matches: 2. This CDR3 region has 11 residues. The CDR3 spells CASTTGGEQFL. CDR3 bases: TGTGCCAGCACCACAGGGGGTGAGCAGTTCCTC.

This clonotype was counted at least ten times. V and J are TRBV28 and TRBJ2-7; D perhaps matches TRBD1 (5 bases). Germline loops: CDR1 MDHEN, CDR2 SYDVKM. V lost 0 bases and J 1 base, leaving 10 bases between the germline ends. The CDR3 has 15 amino acids. For the CDR3, the DNA is TGTGCCAGCAGTTTATGGACAGTAGATTCCTACGAGCAGTACTTC. Its translation is CASSLWTVDSYEQYF. Combining the CDR3 with reference TRBV28 and TRBJ2-7 gives the whole variable domain DVKVTQSSRYLVKRTGEKVFLECVQDMDHENMFWYRQDPGLGLRLIYFSYDVKMKEKGDIPEGYSVSREKKERFSLILESASTNQTSMYLCASSLWTVDSYEQYFGPGTRLTVT.

This clonotype has at least ten counts. V is TRBV20-1 and J is TRBJ2-3; no clear D gene. V lost 4 bases, J lost 4 bases, and 3 bases lay in between. Germline V CDR1 and CDR2: DFQATT, SNEGSKA (reference sequence). The CDR3 runs 10 residues. In DNA, the CDR3 is TGCAGTGCTATAGCAGATACGCAGTATTTT. It codes for CSAIADTQYF.

The chain couples TRBV12-3 or TRBV12-4 to TRBJ1-6, with D maybe TRBD1 (5 bases). Trimming took 3 bases from V and 18 from J, leaving 15 bases between them. The CDR3 sequence is 12 residues long. The DNA for the CDR3 is TGTGCCAGCAGTTTTTCCCAAGGGACTCCCCACTTT. Translated, it gives CASSFSQGTPHF.

About this clonotype: One end of the junction is discordant with germline, which a read error may explain. V and J are TRBV13 and TRBJ2-2; 7 bases are a match to TRBD1. Per germline, CDR1 PRHDT and CDR2 FYEKMQ (reference sequence). The CDR3 contains 14 residues. The CDR3 loop is CAGSTQGDTGELFF. CDR3 DNA: TGTGCCGGCAGCACCCAGGGGGACACCGGGGAGCTGTTTTTT.

Details on this clonotype: Given the absence of the conserved phenylalanine or tryptophan at the CDR3 end, a read error is likely. The rearrangement uses TRBV18 and TRBJ1-1; the D gene is possibly TRBD1 (6 bases). This CDR3 has 16 amino acids. From germline, CDR1 is KGHSH and CDR2 LQKENI. The V and J ends lost 3 bases and 4 bases respectively, with 18 bases between them. Written as DNA, the CDR3 is TGTGCCAGCTCACCCGCTTATGAGACAGGAGTCACTGAAGCTTTCCTT. Translating it yields CASSPAYETGVTEAFL.

The genes are TRBV7-9 and TRBJ2-5; 11 bases map to TRBD2. The CDR3 has 16 residues. V was pared by 3 bases and J by 5 bases, with 8 bases of the junction left unmatched. CDR1 SEHNR and CDR2 FQNEAQ come from the germline V gene (reference sequence). In nucleotides, the CDR3 is TGTGCCAGCAGCTTCGGTAGCGGGGGGGCCGACGAGACCCAGTACTTC. This gives the protein CASSFGSGGADETQYF.